This T cell receptor (beta chain) was retrieved from a study of T cell responses to AZD1222 COVID-19 vaccine. The CDR3 is 15 amino acids. Trimming removed 4 bases from V and 4 bases from J; junction bases left unmatched: 3. The germline V gene encodes CDR1 MDHEN and CDR2 SYDVKM. TCRdb's copy holds only in-frame clones and misses some; the assay was immunoSEQ multiplex PCR. Of about 140,000 clones in the sample, approximately 90% were seen once. The sequencing here drew on peripheral blood, taken 28 days after the second AZD1222 dose. The sequence came from an adult who received the AZD1222 COVID-19 vaccine. The genes are TRBV28 and TRBJ2-7; TRBD2 aligns across 14 bases. CDR3 amino acids: CASSSGLAGVYEQYF. In DNA, the CDR3 is TGTGCCAGCAGTTCGGGACTAGCGGGAGTTTACGAGCAGTACTTC.